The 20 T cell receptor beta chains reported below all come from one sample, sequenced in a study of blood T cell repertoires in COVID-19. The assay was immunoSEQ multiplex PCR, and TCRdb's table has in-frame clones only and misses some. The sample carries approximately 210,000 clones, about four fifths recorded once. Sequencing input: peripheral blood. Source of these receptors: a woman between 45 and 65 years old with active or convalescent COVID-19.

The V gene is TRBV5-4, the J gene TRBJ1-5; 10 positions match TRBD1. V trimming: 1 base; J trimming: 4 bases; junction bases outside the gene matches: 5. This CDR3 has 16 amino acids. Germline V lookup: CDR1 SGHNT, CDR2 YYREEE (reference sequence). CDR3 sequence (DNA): TGTGCCAGCAGCTTGACGGGACAGGGGTCTAATCAGCCCCAGCATTTT. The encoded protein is CASSLTGQGSNQPQHF.

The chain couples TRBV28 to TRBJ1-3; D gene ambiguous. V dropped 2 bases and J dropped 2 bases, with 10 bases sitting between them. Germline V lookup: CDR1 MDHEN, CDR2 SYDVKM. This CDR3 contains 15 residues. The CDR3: CASSLEGQAGNTIYF. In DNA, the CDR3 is TGTGCCAGCAGTTTAGAGGGTCAGGCTGGAAACACCATATATTTT.

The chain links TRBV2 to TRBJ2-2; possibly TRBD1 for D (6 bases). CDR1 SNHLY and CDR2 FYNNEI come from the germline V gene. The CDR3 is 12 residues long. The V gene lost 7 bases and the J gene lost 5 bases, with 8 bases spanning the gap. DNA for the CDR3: TGTGCCAGCAATCAGGGGACCGGGGAGCTGTTTTTT. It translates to CASNQGTGELFF.

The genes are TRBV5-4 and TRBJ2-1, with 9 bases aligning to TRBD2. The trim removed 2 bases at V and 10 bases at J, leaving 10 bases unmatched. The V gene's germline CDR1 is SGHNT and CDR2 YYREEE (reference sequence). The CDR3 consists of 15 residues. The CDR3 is CASSLAGGPSREQFF. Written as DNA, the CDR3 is TGTGCCAGCAGCTTAGCGGGGGGCCCCTCTCGGGAGCAGTTCTTC.

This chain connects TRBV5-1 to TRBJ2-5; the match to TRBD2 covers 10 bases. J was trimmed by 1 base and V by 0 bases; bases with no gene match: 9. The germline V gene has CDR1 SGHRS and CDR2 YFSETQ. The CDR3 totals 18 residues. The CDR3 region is CASSLAGPAGGGQETQYF. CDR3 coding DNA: TGCGCCAGCAGCTTGGCCGGTCCAGCGGGAGGGGGCCAAGAGACCCAGTACTTC.

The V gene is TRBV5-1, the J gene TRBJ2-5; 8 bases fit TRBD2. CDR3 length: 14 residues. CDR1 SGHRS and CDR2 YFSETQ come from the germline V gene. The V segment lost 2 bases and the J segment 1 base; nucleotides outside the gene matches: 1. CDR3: CASSFTSGQETQYF. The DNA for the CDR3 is TGCGCCAGCAGCTTCACTAGCGGCCAAGAGACCCAGTACTTC.

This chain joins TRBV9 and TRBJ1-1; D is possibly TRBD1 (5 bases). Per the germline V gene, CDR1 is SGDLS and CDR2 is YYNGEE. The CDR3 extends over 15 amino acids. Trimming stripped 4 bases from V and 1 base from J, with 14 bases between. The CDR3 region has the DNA TGTGCCAGCAGCAAAAGCCAGGGTTGGAACACTGAAGCTTTCTTT. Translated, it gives CASSKSQGWNTEAFF. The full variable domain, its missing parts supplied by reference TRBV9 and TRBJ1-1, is DSGVTQTPKHLITATGQRVTLRCSPRSGDLSVYWYQQSLDQGLQFLIQYYNGEERAKGNILERFSAQQFPDLHSELNLSSLELGDSALYFCASSKSQGWNTEAFFGQGTRLTVV.

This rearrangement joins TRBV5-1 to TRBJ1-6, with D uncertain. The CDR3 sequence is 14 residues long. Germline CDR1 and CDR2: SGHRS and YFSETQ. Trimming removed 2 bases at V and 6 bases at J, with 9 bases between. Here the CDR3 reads CASSFIQRNSPLHF. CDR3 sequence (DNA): TGCGCCAGCAGCTTTATCCAGCGTAATTCACCCCTCCACTTT.

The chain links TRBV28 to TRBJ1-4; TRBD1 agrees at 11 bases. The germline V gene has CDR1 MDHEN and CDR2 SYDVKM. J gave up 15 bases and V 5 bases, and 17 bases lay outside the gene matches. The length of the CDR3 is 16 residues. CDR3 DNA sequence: TGTGCCAGCAGTCCATTCATCAGGGCTGGGACAGGGGGTTTGTTTTTT. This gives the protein CASSPFIRAGTGGLFF.

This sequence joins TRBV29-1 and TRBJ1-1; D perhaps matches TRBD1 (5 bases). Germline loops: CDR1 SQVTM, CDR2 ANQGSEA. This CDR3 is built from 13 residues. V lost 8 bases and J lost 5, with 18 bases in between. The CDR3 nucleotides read TGCAGCTCCGGAGGGGCTGGTACGACTGAAGCTTTCTTT. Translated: CSSGGAGTTEAFF.

CDR3 amino acids: CAWSVGGVDSPLHF. In DNA, the CDR3 is TGTGCCTGGAGTGTGGGGGGTGTGGATTCACCCCTCCACTTT. The chain uses TRBV30 and TRBJ1-6; the D gene is possibly TRBD1 (5 bases). Trimming cost V 0 bases and J 8 bases, with 11 bases left between them. Germline CDR1 and CDR2: GTSNPN and SVGIG (reference sequence). The CDR3 runs 14 residues.

CDR3 sequence (DNA): TGTGCCAGCACTCGACTCCTTTTGAACACTGAAGCTTTCTTT. Translated, it gives CASTRLLLNTEAFF. The rearrangement uses TRBV2 and TRBJ1-1; D not resolved. Looked up from germline, CDR1 is SNHLY and CDR2 is FYNNEI. The V gene lost 7 bases and the J gene lost 0 bases, with 12 bases spanning the gap. CDR3 length equals 14 residues.

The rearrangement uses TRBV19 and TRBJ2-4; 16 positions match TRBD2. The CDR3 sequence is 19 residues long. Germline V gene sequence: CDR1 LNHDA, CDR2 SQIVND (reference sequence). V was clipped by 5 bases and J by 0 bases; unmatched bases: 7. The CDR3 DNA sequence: TGTGCCAGTAGTGCGGGACTAGCGGGGGGGCTAGTAGCCAAAAACATTCAGTACTTC. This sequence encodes CASSAGLAGGLVAKNIQYF.

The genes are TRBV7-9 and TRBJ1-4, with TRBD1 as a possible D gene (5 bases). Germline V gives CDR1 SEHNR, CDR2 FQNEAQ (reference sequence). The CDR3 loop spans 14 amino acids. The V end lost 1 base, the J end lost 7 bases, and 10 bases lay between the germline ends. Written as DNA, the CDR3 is TGTGCCAGCAGCTTAGTCGGGGGAGGTGAAAAACTGTTTTTT. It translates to CASSLVGGGEKLFF.

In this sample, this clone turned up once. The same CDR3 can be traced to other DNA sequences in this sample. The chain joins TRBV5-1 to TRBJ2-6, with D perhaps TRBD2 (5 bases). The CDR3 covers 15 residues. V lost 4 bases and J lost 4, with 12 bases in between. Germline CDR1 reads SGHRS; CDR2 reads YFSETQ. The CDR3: CASSPTGSGANVLTF. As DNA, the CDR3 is TGCGCCAGCAGCCCCACGGGGTCGGGGGCCAACGTCCTGACTTTC.

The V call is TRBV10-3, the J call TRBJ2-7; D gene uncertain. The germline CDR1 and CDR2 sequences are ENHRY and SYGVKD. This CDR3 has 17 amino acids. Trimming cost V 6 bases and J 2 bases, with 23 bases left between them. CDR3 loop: CAIRSGYGGSRAYEQYF. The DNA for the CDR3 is TGTGCCATCAGAAGTGGGTACGGCGGAAGCCGGGCCTACGAGCAGTACTTC.

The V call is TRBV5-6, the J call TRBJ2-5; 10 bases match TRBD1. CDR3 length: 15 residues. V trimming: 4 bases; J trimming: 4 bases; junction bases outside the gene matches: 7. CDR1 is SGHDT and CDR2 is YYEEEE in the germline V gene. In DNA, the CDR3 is TGTGCCAGCAGCGGACGGACAGGGGGGAGAGAGACCCAGTACTTC. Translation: CASSGRTGGRETQYF. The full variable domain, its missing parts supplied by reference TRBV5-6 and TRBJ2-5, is DAGVTQSPTHLIKTRGQQVTLRCSPKSGHDTVSWYQQALGQGPQFIFQYYEEEERQRGNFPDRFSGHQFPNYSSELNVNALLLGDSALYLCASSGRTGGRETQYFGPGTRLLVL.

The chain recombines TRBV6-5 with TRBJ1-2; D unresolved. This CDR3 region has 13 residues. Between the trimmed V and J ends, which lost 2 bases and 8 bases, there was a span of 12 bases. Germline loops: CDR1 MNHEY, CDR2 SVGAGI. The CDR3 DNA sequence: TGTGCCAGCAGTTACATCGGAGTCCGGGGCTACACCTTC. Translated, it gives CASSYIGVRGYTF.

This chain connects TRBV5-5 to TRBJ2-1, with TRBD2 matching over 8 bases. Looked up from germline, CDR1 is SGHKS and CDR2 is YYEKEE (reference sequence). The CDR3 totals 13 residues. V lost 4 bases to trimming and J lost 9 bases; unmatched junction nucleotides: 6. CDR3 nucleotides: TGTGCCAGCAGCCCCCGGGGGGGACTTGAGCAGTTCTTC. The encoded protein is CASSPRGGLEQFF.

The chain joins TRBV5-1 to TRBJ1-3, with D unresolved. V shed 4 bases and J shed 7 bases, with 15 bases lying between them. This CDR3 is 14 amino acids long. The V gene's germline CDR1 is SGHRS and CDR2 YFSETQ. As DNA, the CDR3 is TGCGCCAGCAGCCCAATCCCAGGAGGGAACACCATATATTTT. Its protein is CASSPIPGGNTIYF.